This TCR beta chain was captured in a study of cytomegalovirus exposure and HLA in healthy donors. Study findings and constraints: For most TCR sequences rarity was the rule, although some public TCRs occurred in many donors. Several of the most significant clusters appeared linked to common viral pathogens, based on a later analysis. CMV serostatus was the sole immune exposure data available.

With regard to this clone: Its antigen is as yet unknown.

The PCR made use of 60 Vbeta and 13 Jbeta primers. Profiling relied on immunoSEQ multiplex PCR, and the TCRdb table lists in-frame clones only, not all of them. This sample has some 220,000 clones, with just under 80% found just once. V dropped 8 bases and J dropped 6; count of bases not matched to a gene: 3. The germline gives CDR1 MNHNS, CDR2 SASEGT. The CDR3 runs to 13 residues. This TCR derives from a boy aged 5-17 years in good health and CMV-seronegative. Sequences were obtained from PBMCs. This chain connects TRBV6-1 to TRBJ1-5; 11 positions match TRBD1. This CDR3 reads CASGGTGGQPQHF. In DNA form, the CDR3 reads TGTGCCAGCGGTGGGACAGGGGGTCAGCCCCAGCATTTT.